The clone carrying this T cell receptor (beta chain) was seen at least ten times. PCR was performed a second time for about 6 to 12 cycles using a sample-barcoded 5' primer and a J-beta primer mix. TCRdb analysed the 5' RACE reads with MiXCR anew, one entry per CDR3 protein. The sample yields around 2 million distinct CDR3 sequences, approximately 39% seen once. This record belongs to a study of blood T cells in healthy people across ages. Germline CDR1 SEHNR, CDR2 FQNEAQ (reference sequence). The CDR3 totals 15 residues. The V end was cut by 2 bases, the J end by 5 bases, with 13 bases between. The TCR originated in a human donor in good health. This chain uses TRBV7-9 with TRBJ2-1; D is ambiguous. Sequences were obtained from blood. CDR3: CASSLLFANNNEQFF. CDR3 nucleotides: TGTGCCAGCAGCTTATTGTTTGCCAACAACAATGAGCAGTTCTTC.